The text below deals with one T cell receptor beta chain. The data stem from a study of tumor-infiltrating lymphocytes in primary liver carcinoma. Looking at the study overall: The patients, men and women alike, were aged 30 to 69 years.

Per germline, CDR1 SGHAT and CDR2 FQNNGV. V gave up 6 bases and J gave up 3 bases, with 14 bases separating them. The CDR3 consists of 14 residues. A primer in the constant region served to generate TCR beta cDNA from 450 to 650 ng of total RNA. Three nested multiplex PCR rounds of slightly modified ARM-PCR generated TCR beta libraries. Researchers ran the first two PCR rounds for approximately 10 cycles each with TRBV1-TRBV30 forward primers and a C-beta reverse primer. One entry per CDR3 protein, called by TCRdb with MiXCR from the multiplex PCR reads. The sample shows about 350,000 distinct CDR3 sequences, approximately 65% of them seen only once. Unsorted whole blood supplied the blood RNA, and germline DNA was isolated too. The patients lived with chronic HBV infection and had not yet received any treatment. The collection of four milliliters of peripheral blood preceded surgery.

The rearrangement uses TRBV11-2 and TRBJ1-1, with D perhaps TRBD1 (5 bases). Material: peripheral blood. The receptor was derived from a man between 40 and 49 years old with primary liver carcinoma and hepatitis B virus infection. Written as DNA, the CDR3 is TGTGCCAGCAGATATACAGGACCGGACACTGAAGCTTTCTTT. It encodes CASRYTGPDTEAFF.